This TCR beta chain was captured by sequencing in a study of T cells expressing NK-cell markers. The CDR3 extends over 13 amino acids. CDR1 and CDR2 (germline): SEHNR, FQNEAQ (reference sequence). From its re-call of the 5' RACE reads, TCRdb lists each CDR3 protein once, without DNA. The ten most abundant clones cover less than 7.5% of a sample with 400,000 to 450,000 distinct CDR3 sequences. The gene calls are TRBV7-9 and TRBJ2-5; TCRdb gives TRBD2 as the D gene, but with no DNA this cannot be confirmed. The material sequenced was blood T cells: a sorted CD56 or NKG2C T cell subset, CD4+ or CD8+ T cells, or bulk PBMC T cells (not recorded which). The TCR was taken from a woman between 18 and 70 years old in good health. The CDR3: CASSSSPAETQYF.